This paragraph covers one TCR beta chain sequence. Its antigen is undetermined. This is likely a read error, given that the CDR3 carries no conserved phenylalanine or tryptophan at its end. These data are taken from a study of post-analysis software for immune sequencing data. Study-wide context: Patients had relapsing-remitting, secondary progressive or progressive-relapsing multiple sclerosis; some lacked subtype.

The study's findings and limits: The study found TRBV5-6, TRBV5-1 and TRBV20-1 among a few TRBV segments more frequent in patients than controls. Same-batch samples co-clustered strongly by F measure. Compared with controls, patients showed significantly lower normalized Chao1 diversity.

Built from TCR beta cDNA, the libraries had unique molecular identifiers in them. Out of 1 to 10 million T cells, a few hundred thousand cDNA molecules were generated. One entry per CDR3 protein results from TCRdb running MiXCR on the PCR reads. The sample has about 540,000 distinct CDR3 sequences; 34% are singletons. V lost 2 bases to trimming and J lost 7 bases, with 11 bases between them. CDR1 is KGHDR and CDR2 is SFDVKD in the germline V gene. This CDR3 spans 14 amino acids. The gene calls are TRBV24-1 and TRBJ2-1, with D maybe TRBD1 (6 bases). This receptor was taken from a girl under 18 with multiple sclerosis. Sequenced: blood. This CDR3 reads CATSDSGQLNEQFI. CDR3 in DNA: TGTGCCACCAGTGATTCCGGACAGCTGAATGAGCAGTTCATC.